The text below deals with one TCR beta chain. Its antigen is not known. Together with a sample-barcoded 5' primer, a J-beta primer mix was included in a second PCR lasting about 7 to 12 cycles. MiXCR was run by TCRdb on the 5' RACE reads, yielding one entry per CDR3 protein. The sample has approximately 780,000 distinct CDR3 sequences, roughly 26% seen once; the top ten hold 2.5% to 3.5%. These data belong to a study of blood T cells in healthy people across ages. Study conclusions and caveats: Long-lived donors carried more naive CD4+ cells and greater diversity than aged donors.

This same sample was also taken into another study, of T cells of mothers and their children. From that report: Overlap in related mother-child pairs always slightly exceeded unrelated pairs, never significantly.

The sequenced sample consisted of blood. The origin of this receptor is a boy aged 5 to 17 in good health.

In DNA form, the CDR3 reads TGTGCCAGCAGTGAAGTGGGGGGGACACAGAACGAGCAGTACTTC. Protein sequence: CASSEVGGTQNEQYF. This chain uses TRBV6-1 with TRBJ2-5; possible D gene TRBD2, 7 bases. The J call may be faulty, since TRBJ2-7 better matches the DNA end. The CDR3 covers 15 residues. Germline CDR1 and CDR2: MNHNS and SASEGT.